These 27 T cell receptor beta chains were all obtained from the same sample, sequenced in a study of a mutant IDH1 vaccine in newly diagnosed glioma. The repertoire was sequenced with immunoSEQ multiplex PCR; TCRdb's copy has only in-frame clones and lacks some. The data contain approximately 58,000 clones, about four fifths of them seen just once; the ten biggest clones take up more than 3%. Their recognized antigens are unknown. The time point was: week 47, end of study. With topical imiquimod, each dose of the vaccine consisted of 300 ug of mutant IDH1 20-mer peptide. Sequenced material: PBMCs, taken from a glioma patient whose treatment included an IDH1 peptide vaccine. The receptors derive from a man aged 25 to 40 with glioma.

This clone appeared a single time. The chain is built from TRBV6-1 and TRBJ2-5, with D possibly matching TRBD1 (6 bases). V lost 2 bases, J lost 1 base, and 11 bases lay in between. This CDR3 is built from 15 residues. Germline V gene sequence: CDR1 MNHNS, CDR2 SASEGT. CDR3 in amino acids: CASSEIWGPQETQYF. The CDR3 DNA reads TGTGCCAGCAGTGAAATCTGGGGGCCCCAAGAGACCCAGTACTTC.

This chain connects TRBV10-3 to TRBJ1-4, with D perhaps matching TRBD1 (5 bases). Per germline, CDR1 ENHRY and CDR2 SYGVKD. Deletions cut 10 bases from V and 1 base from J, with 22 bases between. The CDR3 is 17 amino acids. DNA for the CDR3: TGTGCCACCGGAGGCGGGGGTGATATAGAAACTAATGAAAAACTGTTTTTT. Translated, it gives CATGGGGDIETNEKLFF.

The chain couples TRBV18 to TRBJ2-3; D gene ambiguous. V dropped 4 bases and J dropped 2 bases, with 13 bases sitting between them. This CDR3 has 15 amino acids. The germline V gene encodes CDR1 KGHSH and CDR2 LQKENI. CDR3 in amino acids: CASSLQLRNTDTQYF. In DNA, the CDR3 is TGTGCCAGCTCACTTCAGTTGCGGAACACAGATACGCAGTATTTT.

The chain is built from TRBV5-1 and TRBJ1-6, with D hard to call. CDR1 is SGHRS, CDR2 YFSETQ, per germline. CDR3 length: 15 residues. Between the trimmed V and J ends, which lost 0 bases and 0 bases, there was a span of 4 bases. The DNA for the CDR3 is TGCGCCAGCAGCTTGGGGAGCTCCTATAATTCACCCCTCCACTTT. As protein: CASSLGSSYNSPLHF.

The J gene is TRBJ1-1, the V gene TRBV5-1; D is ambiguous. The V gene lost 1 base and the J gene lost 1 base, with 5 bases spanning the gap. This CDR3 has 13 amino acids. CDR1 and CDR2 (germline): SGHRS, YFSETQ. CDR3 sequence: CASSLSRNTEAFF. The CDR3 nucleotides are TGCGCCAGCAGCTTGTCTAGGAACACTGAAGCTTTCTTT.

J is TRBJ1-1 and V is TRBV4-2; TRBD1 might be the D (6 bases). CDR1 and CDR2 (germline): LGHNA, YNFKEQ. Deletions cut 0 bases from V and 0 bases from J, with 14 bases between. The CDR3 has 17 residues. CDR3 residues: CASSQESQGRMNTEAFF. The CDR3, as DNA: TGTGCCAGCAGCCAAGAAAGCCAGGGGAGAATGAACACTGAAGCTTTCTTT.

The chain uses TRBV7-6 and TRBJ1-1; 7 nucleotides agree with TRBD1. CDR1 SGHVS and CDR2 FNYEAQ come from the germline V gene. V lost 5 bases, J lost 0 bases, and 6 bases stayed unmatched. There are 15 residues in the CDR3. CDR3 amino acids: CASSPGGVLNTEAFF. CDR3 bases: TGTGCCAGCAGCCCAGGGGGAGTTCTGAACACTGAAGCTTTCTTT.

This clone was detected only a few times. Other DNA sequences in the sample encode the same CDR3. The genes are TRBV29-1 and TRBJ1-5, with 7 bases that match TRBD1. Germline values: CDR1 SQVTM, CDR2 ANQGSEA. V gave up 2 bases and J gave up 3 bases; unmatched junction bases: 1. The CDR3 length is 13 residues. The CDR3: CSVETGDNQPQHF. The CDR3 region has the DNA TGCAGCGTTGAAACAGGGGACAATCAGCCCCAGCATTTT.

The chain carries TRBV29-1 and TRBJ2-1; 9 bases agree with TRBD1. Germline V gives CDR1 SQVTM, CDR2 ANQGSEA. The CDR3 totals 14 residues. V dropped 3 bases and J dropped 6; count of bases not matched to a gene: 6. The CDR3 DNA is TGCAGCGTTGATCGGGACAGGGTAGTCAATGAGCAGTTCTTC. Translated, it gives CSVDRDRVVNEQFF.

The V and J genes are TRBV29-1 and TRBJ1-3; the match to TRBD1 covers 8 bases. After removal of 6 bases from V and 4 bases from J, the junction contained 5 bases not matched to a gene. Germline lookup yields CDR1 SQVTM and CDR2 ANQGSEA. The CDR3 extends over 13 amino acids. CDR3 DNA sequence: TGCAGCGTCCTAGACAGGGGAGGAAACACCATATATTTT. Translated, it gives CSVLDRGGNTIYF.

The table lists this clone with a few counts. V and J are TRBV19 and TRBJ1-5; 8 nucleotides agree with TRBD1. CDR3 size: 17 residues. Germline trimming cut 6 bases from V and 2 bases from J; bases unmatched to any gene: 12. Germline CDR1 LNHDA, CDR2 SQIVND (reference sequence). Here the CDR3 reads CASRLGIPGQGNQPQHF. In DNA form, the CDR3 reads TGTGCCAGTAGGCTCGGAATCCCGGGACAGGGCAATCAGCCCCAGCATTTT. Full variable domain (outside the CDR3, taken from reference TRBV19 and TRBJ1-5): DGGITQSPKYLFRKEGQNVTLSCEQNLNHDAMYWYRQDPGQGLRLIYYSQIVNDFQKGDIAEGYSVSREKKESFPLTVTSAQKNPTAFYLCASRLGIPGQGNQPQHFGDGTRLSIL.

The CDR3, as DNA: TGTGCCAGTAGTATAGGGAGCTCCTACGAGCAGTACTTC. Protein product: CASSIGSSYEQYF. The chain joins TRBV19 to TRBJ2-7; the D is unclear. Deletions cut 1 base from V and 0 bases from J, with 4 bases between. The CDR3 has 13 amino acids. Germline V gives CDR1 LNHDA, CDR2 SQIVND (reference sequence).

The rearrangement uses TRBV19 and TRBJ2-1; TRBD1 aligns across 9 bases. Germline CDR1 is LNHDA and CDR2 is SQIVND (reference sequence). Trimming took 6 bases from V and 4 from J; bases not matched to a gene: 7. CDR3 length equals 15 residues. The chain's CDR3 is CASSVDRGEYNEQFF. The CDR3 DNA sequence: TGTGCCAGTAGCGTGGACAGGGGAGAGTACAATGAGCAGTTCTTC.

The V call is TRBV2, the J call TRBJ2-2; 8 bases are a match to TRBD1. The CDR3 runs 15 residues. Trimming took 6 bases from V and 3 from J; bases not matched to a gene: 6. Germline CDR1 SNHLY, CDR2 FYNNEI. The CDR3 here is CASRPGQADTGELFF. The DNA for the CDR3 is TGTGCCAGCAGGCCGGGACAGGCCGACACCGGGGAGCTGTTTTTT.

CDR3 sequence reads: CASSRDRGDTQYF. CDR3 DNA sequence: TGCGCCAGCAGTCGGGACAGGGGAGATACGCAGTATTTT. The rearrangement links TRBV5-1 to TRBJ2-3; 10 positions match TRBD1. The CDR3 covers 13 residues. Per the germline V gene, CDR1 is SGHRS and CDR2 is YFSETQ. The J segment lost 5 bases and the V segment lost 5 bases, leaving 2 bases of the junction unmatched.

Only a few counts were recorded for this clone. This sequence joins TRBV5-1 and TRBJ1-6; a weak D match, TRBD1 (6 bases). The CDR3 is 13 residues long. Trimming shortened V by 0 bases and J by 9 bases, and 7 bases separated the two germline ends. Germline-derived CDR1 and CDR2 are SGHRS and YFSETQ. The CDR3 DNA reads TGCGCCAGCAGCTTGGACAGGGTTTCACCCCTCCACTTT. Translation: CASSLDRVSPLHF.

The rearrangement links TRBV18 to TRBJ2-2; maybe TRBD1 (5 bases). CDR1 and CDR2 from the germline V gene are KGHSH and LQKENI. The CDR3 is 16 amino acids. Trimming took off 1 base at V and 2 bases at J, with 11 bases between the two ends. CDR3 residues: CASSPRRQGNTGELFF. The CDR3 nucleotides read TGTGCCAGCTCACCACGCAGGCAGGGAAACACCGGGGAGCTGTTTTTT.

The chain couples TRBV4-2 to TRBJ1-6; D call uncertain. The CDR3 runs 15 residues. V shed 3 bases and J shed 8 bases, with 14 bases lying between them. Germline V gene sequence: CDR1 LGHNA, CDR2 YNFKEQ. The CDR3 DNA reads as TGTGCCAGCAGCCATGACCGGGCCTTAGATTCACCCCTCCACTTT. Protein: CASSHDRALDSPLHF.

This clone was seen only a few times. The CDR3 loop is CASSYLFRGASIYNEQFF. The CDR3 DNA follows: TGCGCCAGCAGCTACCTATTTCGGGGGGCATCGATCTACAATGAGCAGTTCTTC. This chain connects TRBV5-1 to TRBJ2-1, with TRBD2 as a possible D gene (7 bases). This CDR3 comprises 18 residues. Germline loops: CDR1 SGHRS, CDR2 YFSETQ. Trimming cost V 3 bases and J 3 bases, with 22 bases left between them.

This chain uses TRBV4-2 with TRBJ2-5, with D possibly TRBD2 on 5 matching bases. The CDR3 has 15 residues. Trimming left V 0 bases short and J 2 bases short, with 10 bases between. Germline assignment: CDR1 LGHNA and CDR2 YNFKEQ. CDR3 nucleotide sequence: TGTGCCAGCAGCCAAGATAACGGACTTCAAGAGACCCAGTACTTC. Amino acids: CASSQDNGLQETQYF.

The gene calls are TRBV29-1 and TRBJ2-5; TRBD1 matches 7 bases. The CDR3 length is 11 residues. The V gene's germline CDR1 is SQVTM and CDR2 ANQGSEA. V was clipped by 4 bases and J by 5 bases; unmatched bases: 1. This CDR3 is CSVVQGETQYF. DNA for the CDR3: TGCAGCGTTGTACAGGGGGAGACCCAGTACTTC.

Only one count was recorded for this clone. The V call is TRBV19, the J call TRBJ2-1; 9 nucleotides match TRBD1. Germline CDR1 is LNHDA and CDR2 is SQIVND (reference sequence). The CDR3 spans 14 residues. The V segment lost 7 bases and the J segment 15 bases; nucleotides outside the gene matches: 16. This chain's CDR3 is CASTPSGGGTGRFF. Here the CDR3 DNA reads TGTGCCAGTACCCCTTCTGGAGGGGGGACAGGGCGGTTCTTC. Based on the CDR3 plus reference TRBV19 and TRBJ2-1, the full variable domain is DGGITQSPKYLFRKEGQNVTLSCEQNLNHDAMYWYRQDPGQGLRLIYYSQIVNDFQKGDIAEGYSVSREKKESFPLTVTSAQKNPTAFYLCASTPSGGGTGRFFGPGTRLTVL.

The CDR3 is CASSQEGTSGVDEQFF. The CDR3 DNA reads TGTGCCAGCAGCCAAGAGGGGACTAGCGGGGTAGATGAGCAGTTCTTC. V is TRBV4-2 and J is TRBJ2-1; 13 nucleotides match TRBD2. Germline values: CDR1 LGHNA, CDR2 YNFKEQ. V lost 0 bases to trimming and J lost 8 bases; unmatched junction nucleotides: 4. The CDR3 spans 16 residues.

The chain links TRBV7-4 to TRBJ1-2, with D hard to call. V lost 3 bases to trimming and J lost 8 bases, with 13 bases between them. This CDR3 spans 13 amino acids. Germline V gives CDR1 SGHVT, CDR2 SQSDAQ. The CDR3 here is CASSLGRAVGYTF. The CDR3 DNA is TGTGCCAGCAGCTTGGGGAGGGCGGTAGGCTACACCTTC.

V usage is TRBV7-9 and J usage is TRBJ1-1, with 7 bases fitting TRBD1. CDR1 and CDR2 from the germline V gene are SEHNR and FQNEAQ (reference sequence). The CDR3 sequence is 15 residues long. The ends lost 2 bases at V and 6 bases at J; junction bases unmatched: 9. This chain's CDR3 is CASSLSSRGSAEAFF. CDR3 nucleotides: TGTGCCAGCAGCTTAAGTTCCAGGGGGAGCGCTGAAGCTTTCTTT.

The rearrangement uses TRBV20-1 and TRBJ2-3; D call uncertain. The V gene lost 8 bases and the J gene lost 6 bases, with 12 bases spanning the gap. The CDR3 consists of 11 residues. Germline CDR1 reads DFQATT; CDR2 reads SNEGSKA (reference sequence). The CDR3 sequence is CSSYDVDTQYF. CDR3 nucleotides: TGCAGTTCATATGACGTCGATACGCAGTATTTT.

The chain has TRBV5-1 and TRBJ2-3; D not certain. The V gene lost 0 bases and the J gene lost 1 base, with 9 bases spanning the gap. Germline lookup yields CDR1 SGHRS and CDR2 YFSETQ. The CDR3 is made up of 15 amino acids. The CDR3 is CASSLDTPRTDTQYF. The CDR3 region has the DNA TGCGCCAGCAGCTTGGACACTCCCCGCACAGATACGCAGTATTTT.